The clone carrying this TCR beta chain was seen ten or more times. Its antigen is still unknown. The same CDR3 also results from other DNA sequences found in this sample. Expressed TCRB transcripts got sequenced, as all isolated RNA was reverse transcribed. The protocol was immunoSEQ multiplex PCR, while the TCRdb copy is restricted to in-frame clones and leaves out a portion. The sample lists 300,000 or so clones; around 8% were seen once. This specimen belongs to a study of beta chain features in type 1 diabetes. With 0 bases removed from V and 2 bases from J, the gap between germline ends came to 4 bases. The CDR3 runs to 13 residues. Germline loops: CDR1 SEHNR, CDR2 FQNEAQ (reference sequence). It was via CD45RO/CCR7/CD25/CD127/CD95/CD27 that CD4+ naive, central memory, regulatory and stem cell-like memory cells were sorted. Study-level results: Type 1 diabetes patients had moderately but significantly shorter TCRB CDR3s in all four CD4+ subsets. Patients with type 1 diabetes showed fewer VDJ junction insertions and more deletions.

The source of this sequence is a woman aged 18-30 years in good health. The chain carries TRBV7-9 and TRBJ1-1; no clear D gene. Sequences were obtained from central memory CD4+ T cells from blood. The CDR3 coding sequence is TGTGCCAGCAGCTTAGCGGGAAACACTGAAGCTTTCTTT. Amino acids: CASSLAGNTEAFF.